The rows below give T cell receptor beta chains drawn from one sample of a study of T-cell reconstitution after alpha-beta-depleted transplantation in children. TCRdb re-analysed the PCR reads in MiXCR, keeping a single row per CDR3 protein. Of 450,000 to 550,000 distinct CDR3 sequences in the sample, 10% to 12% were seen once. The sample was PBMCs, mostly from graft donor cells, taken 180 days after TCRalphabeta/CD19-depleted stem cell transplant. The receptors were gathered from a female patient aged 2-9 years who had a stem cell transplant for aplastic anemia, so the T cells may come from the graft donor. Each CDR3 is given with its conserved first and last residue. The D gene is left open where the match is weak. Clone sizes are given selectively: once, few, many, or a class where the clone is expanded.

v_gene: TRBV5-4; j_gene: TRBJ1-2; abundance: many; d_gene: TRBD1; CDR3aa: CASSLSPGAGQVHNYGYTF; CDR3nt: TGTGCCAGCAGCTTGAGTCCGGGAGCGGGACAGGTTCATAACTATGGCTACACCTTC
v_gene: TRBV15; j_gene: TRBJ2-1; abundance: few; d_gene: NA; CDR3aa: CATSRGPPVGWDEQFF; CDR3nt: TGTGCCACCAGCAGAGGACCACCGGTGGGGTGGGATGAGCAGTTCTTC
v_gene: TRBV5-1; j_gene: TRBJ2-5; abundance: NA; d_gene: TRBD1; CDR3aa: CASSLTSGLRDRKETQYF; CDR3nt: TGCGCCAGCAGCTTAACTTCAGGCCTCCGGGACAGAAAAGAGACCCAGTACTTC
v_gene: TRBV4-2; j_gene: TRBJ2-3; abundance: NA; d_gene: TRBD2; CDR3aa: CASSHGLAGVVDTQYF; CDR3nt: TGTGCCAGCAGCCATGGGCTAGCGGGAGTAGTGGATACGCAGTATTTT
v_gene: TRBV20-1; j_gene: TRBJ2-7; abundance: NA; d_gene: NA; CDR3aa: CSARSLAYEQYF; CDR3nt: TGCAGTGCTAGGAGTCTAGCCTACGAGCAGTACTTC
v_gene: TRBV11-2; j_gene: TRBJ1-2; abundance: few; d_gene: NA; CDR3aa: CASSLIQRRGKDGETYGYTF; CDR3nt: TGTGCCAGCAGCTTGATCCAGCGTCGTGGGAAAGATGGGGAGACATATGGCTACACCTTC
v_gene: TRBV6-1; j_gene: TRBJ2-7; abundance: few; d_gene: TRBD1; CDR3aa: CASNHDRGHEQYF; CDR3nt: TGTGCCAGCAACCACGACAGGGGCCACGAGCAGTACTTC
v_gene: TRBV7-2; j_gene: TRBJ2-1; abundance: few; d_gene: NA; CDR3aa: CASSLGAWGRGYEQFF; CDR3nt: TGTGCCAGCAGCTTAGGGGCTTGGGGGCGGGGGTATGAGCAGTTCTTC
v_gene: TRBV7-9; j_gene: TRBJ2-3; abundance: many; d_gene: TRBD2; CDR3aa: CASSFTSGNTDTQYF; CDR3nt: TGTGCCAGCAGCTTCACTAGCGGGAACACAGATACGCAGTATTTT
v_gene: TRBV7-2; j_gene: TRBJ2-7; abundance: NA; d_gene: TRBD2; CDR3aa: CASSLAWGGYEQYF; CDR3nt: TGTGCCAGCAGCTTAGCTTGGGGGGGTTACGAGCAGTACTTC
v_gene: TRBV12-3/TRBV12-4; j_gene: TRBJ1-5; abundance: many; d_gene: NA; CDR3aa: CASRDRNSNQPQHF; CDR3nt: TGTGCCAGCAGGGACAGAAATAGCAATCAGCCCCAGCATTTT
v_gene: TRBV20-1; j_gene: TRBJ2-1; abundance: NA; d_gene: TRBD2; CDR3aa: CSATGLAGVNPSYNEQFF; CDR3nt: TGCAGTGCTACCGGACTAGCGGGAGTTAATCCCTCCTACAATGAGCAGTTCTTC
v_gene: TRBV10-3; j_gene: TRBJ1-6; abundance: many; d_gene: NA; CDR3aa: CANSDRNNSPLHF; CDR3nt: TGTGCCAACTCGGACCGAAATAATTCACCCCTCCACTTT
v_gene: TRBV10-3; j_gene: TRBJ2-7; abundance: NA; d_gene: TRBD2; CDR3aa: CAISEGKGLAGFYEQYF; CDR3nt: TGTGCCATCAGTGAGGGAAAGGGACTAGCGGGTTTCTACGAGCAGTACTTC
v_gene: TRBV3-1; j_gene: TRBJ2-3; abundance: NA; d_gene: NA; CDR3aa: CASSQESSRGYGTDTQYF; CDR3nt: TGTGCCAGCAGCCAAGAATCAAGTAGAGGGTATGGCACAGATACGCAGTATTTT
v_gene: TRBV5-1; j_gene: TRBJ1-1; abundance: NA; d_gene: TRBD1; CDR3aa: CASSWLDRGQPMNTEAFF; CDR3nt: TGCGCCAGCAGCTGGCTGGACAGGGGGCAACCGATGAACACTGAAGCTTTCTTT
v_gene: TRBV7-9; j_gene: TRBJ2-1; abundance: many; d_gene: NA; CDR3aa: CASSFYEQFF; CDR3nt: TGTGCCAGCAGCTTCTATGAGCAGTTCTTC
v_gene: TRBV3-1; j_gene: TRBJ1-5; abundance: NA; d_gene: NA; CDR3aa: CASSQDQRGNQPQHF; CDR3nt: TGTGCCAGCAGCCAAGATCAGCGGGGGAATCAGCCCCAGCATTTT
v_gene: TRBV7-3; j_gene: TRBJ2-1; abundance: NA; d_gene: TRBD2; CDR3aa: CASSSLAGSDNEQFF; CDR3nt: TGTGCCAGCAGCTCTTTAGCGGGTTCGGACAATGAGCAGTTCTTC
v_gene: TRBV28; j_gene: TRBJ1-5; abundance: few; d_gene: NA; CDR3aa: CASSLCNLDRRYQPQHF; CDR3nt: TGTGCCAGCAGTTTATGCAATCTGGACCGGAGGTATCAGCCCCAGCATTTT
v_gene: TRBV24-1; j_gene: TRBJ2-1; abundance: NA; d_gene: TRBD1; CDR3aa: CATSDFIRGRLNEQFF; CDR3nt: TGTGCCACCAGTGATTTCATTAGGGGGCGTTTGAATGAGCAGTTCTTC
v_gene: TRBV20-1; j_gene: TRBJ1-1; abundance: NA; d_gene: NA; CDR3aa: CRGGRTVIPEAFF; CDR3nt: TGCAGGGGTGGAAGGACAGTGATCCCTGAAGCTTTCTTT
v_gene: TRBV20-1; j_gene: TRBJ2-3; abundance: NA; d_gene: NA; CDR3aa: CSASNRRARTDTQYF; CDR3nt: TGCAGTGCTAGCAATCGGAGGGCCCGCACAGATACGCAGTATTTT
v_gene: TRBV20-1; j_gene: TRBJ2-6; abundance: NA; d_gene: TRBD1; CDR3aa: CSARGTGPGANVLTF; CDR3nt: TGCAGTGCTAGGGGGACAGGCCCTGGGGCCAACGTCCTGACTTTC
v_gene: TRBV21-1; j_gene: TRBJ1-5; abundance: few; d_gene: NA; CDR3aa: CASSKGVGGWGRNQPQHF; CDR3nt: TGTGCCAGCAGCAAAGGAGTGGGAGGTTGGGGGCGCAATCAGCCCCAGCATTTT
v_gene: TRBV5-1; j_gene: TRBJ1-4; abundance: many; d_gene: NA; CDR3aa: CASSLGAGDEKLFF; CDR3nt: TGCGCCAGCAGCTTGGGAGCAGGAGATGAAAAACTGTTTTTT
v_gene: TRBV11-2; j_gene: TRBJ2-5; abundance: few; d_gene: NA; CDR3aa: CASSLDLLDRIYQETQYF; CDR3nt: TGTGCCAGCAGCTTAGATCTCTTAGACAGGATTTACCAAGAGACCCAGTACTTC
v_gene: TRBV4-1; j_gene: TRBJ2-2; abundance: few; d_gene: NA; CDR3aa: CASSQEADTGELFF; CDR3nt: TGCGCCAGCAGCCAAGAAGCCGACACCGGGGAGCTGTTTTTT
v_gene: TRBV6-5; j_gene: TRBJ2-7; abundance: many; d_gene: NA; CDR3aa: CASSYKGGAYEQYF; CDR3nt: TGTGCCAGCAGTTACAAAGGGGGAGCCTACGAGCAGTACTTC
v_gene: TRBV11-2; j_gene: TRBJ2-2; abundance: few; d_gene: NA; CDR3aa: CASSPWNTGELFF; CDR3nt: TGTGCCAGCAGCCCTTGGAACACCGGGGAGCTGTTTTTT
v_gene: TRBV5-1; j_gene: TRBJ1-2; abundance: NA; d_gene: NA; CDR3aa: CASSLARGDGYTF; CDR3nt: TGCGCCAGCAGCTTGGCCAGAGGAGATGGCTACACCTTC
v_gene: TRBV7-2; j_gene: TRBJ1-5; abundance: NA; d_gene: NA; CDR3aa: CASSLDGTGYQPQHF; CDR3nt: TGTGCCAGCAGCTTAGATGGGACGGGGTATCAGCCCCAGCATTTT
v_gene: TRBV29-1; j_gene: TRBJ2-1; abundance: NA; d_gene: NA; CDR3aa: CSASGTDPSSYNEQFF; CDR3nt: TGCAGCGCCAGCGGGACAGACCCGAGCTCCTACAATGAGCAGTTCTTC
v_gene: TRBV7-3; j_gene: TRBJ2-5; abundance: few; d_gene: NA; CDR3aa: CASSLIQRGRWLVETQYF; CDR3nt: TGTGCCAGCAGCTTAATTCAAAGGGGCAGGTGGCTGGTTGAGACCCAGTACTTC
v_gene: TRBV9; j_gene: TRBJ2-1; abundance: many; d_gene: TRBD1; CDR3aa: CASSVDRGRNEQFF; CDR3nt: TGTGCCAGCAGCGTAGACAGGGGGCGAAATGAGCAGTTCTTC
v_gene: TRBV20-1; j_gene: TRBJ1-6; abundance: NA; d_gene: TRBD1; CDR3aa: CSARGQGANSPLHF; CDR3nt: TGCAGTGCTAGGGGACAGGGGGCAAATTCACCCCTCCACTTT
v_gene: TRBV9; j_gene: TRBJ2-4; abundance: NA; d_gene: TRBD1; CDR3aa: CASSPTDRGVIQYF; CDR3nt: TGTGCCAGCAGCCCCACCGACAGGGGGGTCATTCAGTACTTC
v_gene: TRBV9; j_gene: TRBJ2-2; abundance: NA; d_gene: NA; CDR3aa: CASHLGAGNTGELFF; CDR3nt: TGTGCCAGCCATTTGGGGGCAGGGAACACCGGGGAGCTGTTTTTT
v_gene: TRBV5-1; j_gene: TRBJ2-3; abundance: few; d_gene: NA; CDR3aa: CASSRGQRSSTDTQYF; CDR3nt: TGCGCCAGCAGCCGCGGACAGCGATCTAGCACAGATACGCAGTATTTT
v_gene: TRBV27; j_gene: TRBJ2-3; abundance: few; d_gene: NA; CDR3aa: CASSLIAGYLNTDTQYF; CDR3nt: TGTGCCAGCAGTTTAATCGCAGGCTACCTTAACACAGATACGCAGTATTTT
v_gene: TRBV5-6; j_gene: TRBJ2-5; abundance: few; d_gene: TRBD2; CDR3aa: CASSSGGPSETQYF; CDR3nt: TGTGCCAGCAGCTCGGGAGGACCCAGTGAGACCCAGTACTTC
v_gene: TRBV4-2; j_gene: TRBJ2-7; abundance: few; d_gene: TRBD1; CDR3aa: CASSQYRGYEQYF; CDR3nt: TGTGCCAGCAGCCAATACAGGGGTTACGAGCAGTACTTC
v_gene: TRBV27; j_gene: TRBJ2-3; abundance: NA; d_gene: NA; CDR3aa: CASSSSSLSTDTQYF; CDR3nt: TGTGCCAGCAGTTCGAGTAGTCTGAGCACAGATACGCAGTATTTT
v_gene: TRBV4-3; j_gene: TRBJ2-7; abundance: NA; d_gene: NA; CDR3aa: CASSHLHLKRVQVNEQYF; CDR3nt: TGCGCCAGCAGCCACTTACACCTCAAGCGGGTCCAAGTGAACGAGCAGTACTTC
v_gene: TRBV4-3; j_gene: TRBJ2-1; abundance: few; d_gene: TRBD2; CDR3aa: CASSALPAGVGNEQFF; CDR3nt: TGCGCCAGCAGCGCCCTTCCAGCGGGAGTGGGCAATGAGCAGTTCTTC
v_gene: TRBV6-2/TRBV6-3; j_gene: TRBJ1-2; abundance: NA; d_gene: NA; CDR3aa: CASSYSMPTNYGYTF; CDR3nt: TGTGCCAGCAGTTACTCGATGCCAACTAACTATGGCTACACCTTC
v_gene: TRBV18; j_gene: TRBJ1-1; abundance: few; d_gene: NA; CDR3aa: CASSPRREGTEAFF; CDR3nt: TGTGCCAGCTCACCACGCAGAGAAGGAACTGAAGCTTTCTTT
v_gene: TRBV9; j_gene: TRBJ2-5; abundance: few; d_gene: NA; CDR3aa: CASSLRKDFGETQYF; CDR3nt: TGTGCCAGCAGCTTACGAAAGGACTTCGGGGAGACCCAGTACTTC
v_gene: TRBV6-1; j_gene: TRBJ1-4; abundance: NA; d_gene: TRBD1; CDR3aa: CASSPGQVEGEKLFF; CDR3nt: TGTGCCAGCAGTCCCGGACAGGTGGAAGGTGAAAAACTGTTTTTT
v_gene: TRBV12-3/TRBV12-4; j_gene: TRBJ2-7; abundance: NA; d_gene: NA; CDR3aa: CASSLQSSSYEQYF; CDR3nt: TGTGCCAGCAGTTTACAGAGTAGCTCCTACGAGCAGTACTTC
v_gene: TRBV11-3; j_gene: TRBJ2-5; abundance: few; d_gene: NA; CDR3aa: CASSLGLPGVETQYF; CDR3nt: TGTGCCAGCAGCTTGGGACTCCCCGGAGTGGAGACCCAGTACTTC
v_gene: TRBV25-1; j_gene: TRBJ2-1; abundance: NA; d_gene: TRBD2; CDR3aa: CASKGRESYNEQFF; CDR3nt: TGTGCCAGCAAGGGGCGGGAGAGCTACAATGAGCAGTTCTTC